Listed here are 21 T cell receptor beta chains from one sample, sequenced in a study of blood T cell repertoires in COVID-19. The data were produced by immunoSEQ multiplex PCR, yet TCRdb's version contains in-frame clones alone and is incomplete. Among 100,000 to 120,000 clones listed, about 80% were seen once. The material sequenced was peripheral blood. These receptors originate from a woman between 65 and 79 years old with acute or convalescent COVID-19.

The J gene is TRBJ2-3, the V gene TRBV20-1, with TRBD2 identical over 9 bases. V gave up 3 bases and J gave up 1 base; unmatched junction bases: 8. Germline V gene data show CDR1 as DFQATT and CDR2 as SNEGSKA (reference sequence). The CDR3 has 16 amino acids. The CDR3 loop reads CSASWRGGGGTDTQYF. The CDR3 nucleotides read TGCAGTGCTAGTTGGCGGGGGGGCGGAGGCACAGATACGCAGTATTTT.

The chain couples TRBV2 to TRBJ2-5; a weak D match, TRBD2 (5 bases). The germline V gene has CDR1 SNHLY and CDR2 FYNNEI. V lost 6 bases to trimming and J lost 2 bases, with 13 bases between them. CDR3 size: 14 residues. CDR3: CASSPGGYQETQYF. The CDR3 region has the DNA TGTGCCAGCAGCCCTGGAGGCTATCAAGAGACCCAGTACTTC.

This chain connects TRBV9 to TRBJ1-2, with TRBD1 identical over 8 bases. V trimming: 0 bases; J trimming: 4 bases; junction bases outside the gene matches: 5. The CDR3 covers 15 residues. CDR1 SGDLS and CDR2 YYNGEE come from the germline V gene. The CDR3 loop is CASSVAPGGVYGYTF. In DNA, the CDR3 is TGTGCCAGCAGCGTAGCTCCAGGGGGCGTCTATGGCTACACCTTC. Looking up the rest from reference TRBV9 and TRBJ1-2 gives the full variable domain: DSGVTQTPKHLITATGQRVTLRCSPRSGDLSVYWYQQSLDQGLQFLIQYYNGEERAKGNILERFSAQQFPDLHSELNLSSLELGDSALYFCASSVAPGGVYGYTFGSGTRLTVV.

The chain carries TRBV7-8 and TRBJ2-3, with 8 bases fitting TRBD1. After removal of 5 bases from V and 6 bases from J, the junction contained 7 bases not matched to a gene. The germline CDR1 and CDR2 sequences are SGHVS and FQNEAQ. This CDR3 contains 14 residues. In DNA form, the CDR3 reads TGTGCCAGCAGCCCAGGGGGCAGGTACGATACGCAGTATTTT. This translates into CASSPGGRYDTQYF.

This clone was detected once. J is TRBJ2-4 and V is TRBV27; D is possibly TRBD2 (5 bases). The germline V and J ends were trimmed by 0 bases and 8 bases, with 17 bases remaining between them. This CDR3 is 16 amino acids long. The V gene's germline CDR1 is MNHEY and CDR2 SMNVEV (reference sequence). The chain's CDR3 is CASSLSRQAGVDIQYF. CDR3 nucleotides: TGTGCCAGCAGTTTATCGAGGCAGGCGGGCGTAGACATTCAGTACTTC.

The rearrangement links TRBV7-6 to TRBJ2-7, with TRBD1 as a possible D gene (6 bases). Germline values: CDR1 SGHVS, CDR2 FNYEAQ. The CDR3 consists of 16 residues. V shed 5 bases and J shed 1 base, with 18 bases lying between them. DNA of the CDR3: TGTGCCAGCAGCACCCGAACAGGGCCCCTTTCCTACGAGCAGTACTTC. Amino acids: CASSTRTGPLSYEQYF. Combining the CDR3 with reference TRBV7-6 and TRBJ2-7 gives the whole variable domain GAGVSQSPRYKVTKRGQDVALRCDPISGHVSLYWYRQALGQGPEFLTYFNYEAQQDKSGLPNDRFSAERPEGSISTLTIQRTEQRDSAMYRCASSTRTGPLSYEQYFGPGTRLTVT.

The chain recombines TRBV2 with TRBJ1-6; D is perhaps TRBD1 (5 bases). Germline V gene sequence: CDR1 SNHLY, CDR2 FYNNEI. The CDR3 sequence is 15 residues long. Trimming left V 1 base short and J 7 bases short, with 11 bases between. The CDR3, as DNA: TGTGCCAGCAGTGAAGATGGGGGAGGGAATTCACCCCTCCACTTT. This codes for CASSEDGGGNSPLHF.

The genes are TRBV28 and TRBJ1-2; D gene unclear. Trimming removed 4 bases from V and 0 bases from J, with 15 bases in between. CDR1 is MDHEN and CDR2 is SYDVKM in the germline V gene. CDR3 length: 16 residues. The CDR3, as DNA: TGTGCCAGCAGTTGGGAGGGAGGTACGACTAACTATGGCTACACCTTC. As protein: CASSWEGGTTNYGYTF.

The gene calls are TRBV18 and TRBJ1-1; tentative D call: TRBD1 (5 bases). Germline CDR1 and CDR2: KGHSH and LQKENI. The CDR3 covers 15 residues. V lost 3 bases to trimming and J lost 5 bases, with 16 bases between them. The CDR3 DNA follows: TGTGCCAGCTCACCTGGGGCCTTTTCAGGGACTGAAGCTTTCTTT. Amino acid sequence: CASSPGAFSGTEAFF.

V usage is TRBV19 and J usage is TRBJ2-7; 8 nucleotides match TRBD1. Per germline, CDR1 LNHDA and CDR2 SQIVND (reference sequence). This CDR3 contains 14 residues. V shed 6 bases and J 3 bases; nucleotides not matched to a gene: 7. CDR3 nucleotides: TGTGCCAGTAGGAAGACAGGGGCTGTCTACGAGCAGTACTTC. It translates to CASRKTGAVYEQYF. The full variable domain, rest sourced from reference TRBV19 and TRBJ2-7, is DGGITQSPKYLFRKEGQNVTLSCEQNLNHDAMYWYRQDPGQGLRLIYYSQIVNDFQKGDIAEGYSVSREKKESFPLTVTSAQKNPTAFYLCASRKTGAVYEQYFGPGTRLTVT.

V and J are TRBV9 and TRBJ2-3, with 7 bases lining up with TRBD1. The CDR3 is 16 amino acids. The V segment lost 1 base and the J segment 1 base; nucleotides outside the gene matches: 6. The germline V gene encodes CDR1 SGDLS and CDR2 YYNGEE. This CDR3 is CASSVNVGGGTDTQYF. The CDR3 nucleotides are TGTGCCAGCAGCGTAAACGTAGGGGGCGGCACAGATACGCAGTATTTT.

CDR3 residues: CASSLDSFEAFF. CDR3 in DNA: TGTGCCAGCAGCCTCGACAGTTTTGAAGCTTTCTTT. V and J are TRBV12-3 or TRBV12-4 and TRBJ1-1; D is possibly TRBD1 (5 bases). Trimming pared 6 bases from V and 7 bases from J, leaving 12 bases between. The CDR3 contains 12 residues.

This clone was counted a single time. The chain combines TRBV7-9 with TRBJ1-4; no definite D call. CDR3 length equals 14 residues. V was trimmed by 10 bases and J by 5 bases, leaving 17 bases between them. The germline gives CDR1 SEHNR, CDR2 FQNEAQ (reference sequence). CDR3 DNA: TGTGCCACTTCCGCGGGAATCGGGAATGAAAAACTGTTTTTT. It encodes CATSAGIGNEKLFF.

The chain combines TRBV7-9 with TRBJ2-5; 9 nucleotides align to TRBD2. The V gene's germline CDR1 is SEHNR and CDR2 FQNEAQ (reference sequence). The length of the CDR3 is 17 residues. Losses at the gene ends were 1 base for V and 4 bases for J; bases not matched to a gene: 10. DNA of the CDR3: TGTGCCAGCAGCTTAGAGAGAGGCGGGGGGGCCTTAGAGACCCAGTACTTC. This translates into CASSLERGGGALETQYF.

V gene TRBV7-2 combines with J gene TRBJ1-2, with D tentatively TRBD1 (5 bases). Germline V gene data show CDR1 as SGHTA and CDR2 as FQGNSA. Trimming shortened V by 5 bases and J by 8 bases, and 12 bases separated the two germline ends. The CDR3 covers 12 residues. The CDR3 sequence: CASSPRTSGYTF. CDR3 DNA sequence: TGTGCCAGCAGCCCCCGGACATCAGGCTACACCTTC. The variable domain in full, with the rest retrieved from reference TRBV7-2 and TRBJ1-2, is GAGVSQSPSNKVTEKGKDVELRCDPISGHTALYWYRQSLGQGLEFLIYFQGNSAPDKSGLPSDRFSAERTGGSVSTLTIQRTQQEDSAVYLCASSPRTSGYTFGSGTRLTVV.

The gene calls are TRBV5-1 and TRBJ2-1; TRBD1 might be the D (6 bases). V lost 2 bases, J lost 5 bases, and 11 bases lay in between. This CDR3 is 14 amino acids long. Looked up from germline, CDR1 is SGHRS and CDR2 is YFSETQ. The CDR3 here is CASSLGGFHNEQFF. The CDR3 DNA reads TGCGCCAGCAGCTTAGGGGGATTCCACAATGAGCAGTTCTTC.

This chain connects TRBV10-3 to TRBJ2-7; TRBD2 is a possible D gene (5 bases). Trimming took 3 bases from V and 3 from J, leaving 18 bases between them. Germline V CDR1 and CDR2: ENHRY, SYGVKD. This CDR3 is built from 16 residues. The CDR3 sequence is CAISERTLGVIYEQYF. The CDR3 nucleotides read TGTGCCATCAGTGAAAGGACGCTGGGAGTCATCTACGAGCAGTACTTC.

CDR3 coding DNA: TGTGCCAGCAGCGCACGAGAGCACAGCCCGAGGGGGCACTATGGCTACACCTTC. Its translation is CASSAREHSPRGHYGYTF. The V call is TRBV9, the J call TRBJ1-2; TRBD1 aligns across 7 bases. Germline V gene sequence: CDR1 SGDLS, CDR2 YYNGEE. The CDR3 is 18 residues long. V was pared by 3 bases and J by 3 bases, with 17 bases of the junction left unmatched.

The rearrangement links TRBV7-2 to TRBJ2-2; 8 bases are shared with TRBD1. Germline CDR1 SGHTA, CDR2 FQGNSA. After removal of 3 bases from V and 0 bases from J, the junction contained 6 bases not matched to a gene. The CDR3 spans 17 residues. The CDR3 DNA reads TGTGCCAGCAGCTTTCCCAAGACAGGGGCGAACACCGGGGAGCTGTTTTTT. Its translation is CASSFPKTGANTGELFF. The full variable domain, in which reference TRBV7-2 and TRBJ2-2 provide the parts outside the CDR3, is GAGVSQSPSNKVTEKGKDVELRCDPISGHTALYWYRQSLGQGLEFLIYFQGNSAPDKSGLPSDRFSAERTGGSVSTLTIQRTQQEDSAVYLCASSFPKTGANTGELFFGEGSRLTVL.

The chain carries TRBV5-1 and TRBJ1-6, with 8 positions matching TRBD1. The junction had 10 bases not matched to a gene; V was cut back by 0 bases and J by 11 bases. CDR1 SGHRS and CDR2 YFSETQ come from the germline V gene. The CDR3 runs 16 residues. Written as DNA, the CDR3 is TGCGCCAGCAGCTTGGATTCGCAGGGGGCATCGACACCCCTCCACTTT. Encoded protein: CASSLDSQGASTPLHF.

The V gene is TRBV7-9, the J gene TRBJ1-1; D possibly corresponds to TRBD1 (6 bases). The V end lost 6 bases, the J end lost 9 bases, and 26 bases lay between the germline ends. This CDR3 spans 16 amino acids. CDR1 SEHNR and CDR2 FQNEAQ come from the germline V gene (reference sequence). The CDR3 bases are TGTGCCAGCAGTTATTTCTTAGGACAAGGACAGTCGAAAGCTTTCTTT. Its protein is CASSYFLGQGQSKAFF.